The 18 T cell receptor beta chains listed next were all sequenced from one sample in a study of blood T cell repertoires in COVID-19. The table came from immunoSEQ multiplex PCR; TCRdb's copy has only in-frame clones and leaves some out. Here the sample spans 75,000 to 100,000 clones, less than 85% being singletons. The sample was peripheral blood. These receptors were taken from a human donor in a cohort sampled during active COVID-19.

V gene TRBV6-2 or TRBV6-3 combines with J gene TRBJ1-1; no definite D call. Deletions cut 0 bases from V and 3 bases from J, with 2 bases between. The CDR3 runs 12 residues. The germline gives CDR1 MNHEY, CDR2 SVGEGT. The CDR3 spells CASSYSYTEAFF. For the CDR3, the DNA is TGTGCCAGCAGTTACTCCTACACTGAAGCTTTCTTT.

This chain uses TRBV7-3 with TRBJ2-4; a weak D match, TRBD1 (6 bases). V was cut by 2 bases and J by 6 bases, with 14 bases left in between. Germline CDR1 SGHTA, CDR2 FQGTGA. The CDR3 runs to 15 residues. The CDR3, as DNA: TGTGCCAGCAGCTTATTGGGACACCCGAGAAACATTCAGTACTTC. Translating gives CASSLLGHPRNIQYF.

The chain combines TRBV5-8 with TRBJ1-2, with 10 bases identical to TRBD1. J was trimmed by 4 bases and V by 0 bases; bases with no gene match: 3. The CDR3 contains 15 residues. Per germline, CDR1 SGHTS and CDR2 YDEGEE. The CDR3 protein is CASSLEDRGPYGYTF. The CDR3 DNA is TGTGCCAGCAGCTTGGAAGACAGGGGGCCCTATGGCTACACCTTC.

The chain is built from TRBV28 and TRBJ2-2, with TRBD2 matching 10 bases. Germline V gives CDR1 MDHEN, CDR2 SYDVKM. CDR3 length: 18 amino acids. With V trimmed by 3 bases and J by 0 bases, 7 bases remained unmatched. This CDR3 reads CASSFFSGRTPNTGELFF. CDR3 coding DNA: TGTGCCAGCAGTTTTTTTAGCGGGAGGACCCCGAACACCGGGGAGCTGTTTTTT.

J is TRBJ2-1 and V is TRBV7-9, with 10 bases that match TRBD1. The V and J ends lost 11 bases and 0 bases, in that order; junction bases with no gene match: 7. The V gene's germline CDR1 is SEHNR and CDR2 FQNEAQ (reference sequence). The CDR3 extends over 15 amino acids. The CDR3 is CAGGQGGYSYNEQFF. In nucleotides, the CDR3 is TGTGCCGGTGGACAGGGGGGGTACTCCTACAATGAGCAGTTCTTC.

In DNA form, the CDR3 reads TGTGCCAGCAGTGAAGCTTGGGGACTAGCGGGAGCGAGGGACGAGCAGTACTTC. Its protein is CASSEAWGLAGARDEQYF. V gene TRBV6-1 combines with J gene TRBJ2-7; 14 bases map to TRBD2. Germline assignment: CDR1 MNHNS and CDR2 SASEGT. CDR3 length: 18 residues. Trimming removed 0 bases from V and 5 bases from J; junction bases left unmatched: 9.

The chain couples TRBV2 to TRBJ1-1; D may be TRBD1 (6 bases). CDR1 is SNHLY and CDR2 is FYNNEI in the germline V gene. V gave up 6 bases and J gave up 0 bases, with 17 bases separating them. The CDR3 is 16 amino acids. CDR3 sequence (DNA): TGTGCCAGCAGCCACGGGGGGCTAGGGGTGAACACTGAAGCTTTCTTT. This codes for CASSHGGLGVNTEAFF.

In its sample, this clone was seen many times. The chain carries TRBV28 and TRBJ2-7; 14 bases are a match to TRBD2. This CDR3 has 15 residues. Germline CDR1 reads MDHEN; CDR2 reads SYDVKM. Unmatched junction bases numbered 5, after V lost 6 bases and J lost 4 bases. CDR3 nucleotides: TGTGCCAGCAGGGGGACTAGCGGGAGAGGATACGAGCAGTACTTC. Residues: CASRGTSGRGYEQYF. Combining the CDR3 with reference TRBV28 and TRBJ2-7 gives the whole variable domain DVKVTQSSRYLVKRTGEKVFLECVQDMDHENMFWYRQDPGLGLRLIYFSYDVKMKEKGDIPEGYSVSREKKERFSLILESASTNQTSMYLCASRGTSGRGYEQYFGPGTRLTVT.

The V and J genes are TRBV12-3 or TRBV12-4 and TRBJ1-1; TRBD1 might be the D (6 bases). V lost 6 bases, J lost 8 bases, and 16 bases lay in between. The CDR3 is made up of 13 amino acids. The CDR3 bases are TGTGCCAGCAGAGATGGGGGGGCCGGCGAAGCTTTCTTT. Its translation: CASRDGGAGEAFF.

The V and J genes are TRBV3-1 (or the pseudogene TRBV3-2) and TRBJ2-1; weak D call: TRBD2 (6 bases). This CDR3 comprises 17 residues. Germline V gives CDR1 LGHDT, CDR2 YNNKEL (reference sequence). Trimming took off 0 bases at V and 4 bases at J, with 16 bases between the two ends. As DNA, the CDR3 is TGTGCCAGCAGCCAAGAATTGACTGGGGACTTATACAATGAGCAGTTCTTC. Its protein is CASSQELTGDLYNEQFF.

V gene TRBV19 combines with J gene TRBJ1-6; D gene uncertain. The ends were cut back, 4 bases at V and 7 bases at J, with 11 bases in the middle. This CDR3 contains 14 residues. Germline V gene sequence: CDR1 LNHDA, CDR2 SQIVND (reference sequence). The CDR3 DNA reads as TGTGCCAGTAGTACGCAGTTACCAAATTCACCCCTCCACTTT. Its protein product is CASSTQLPNSPLHF.

This clone was detected only a few times. This chain uses TRBV28 with TRBJ1-2; 10 bases are a match to TRBD1. This CDR3 is 15 amino acids long. Trimming cost V 7 bases and J 7 bases; bases outside gene matches: 12. CDR1 and CDR2 (germline): MDHEN, SYDVKM. CDR3 sequence (DNA): TGTGCCAGCACCGTACCATCTGACAGGGGGCCTGGCTACACCTTC. This encodes CASTVPSDRGPGYTF.

The chain employs TRBV6-1 and TRBJ1-2; D is unresolved. The V gene's germline CDR1 is MNHNS and CDR2 SASEGT. Trimming left V 3 bases short and J 4 bases short, with 15 bases between. The CDR3 runs to 15 residues. The CDR3 DNA follows: TGTGCCAGCAGTGACATAAGCCCTCGAGGCTATGGCTACACCTTC. Amino acids: CASSDISPRGYGYTF.

The genes are TRBV12-5 and TRBJ1-1; the match to TRBD1 covers 8 bases. The CDR3 is 13 amino acids. From germline, CDR1 is LGHNT and CDR2 FRNRAP. The junction had 4 bases not matched to a gene; V was cut back by 6 bases and J by 4 bases. CDR3 bases: TGTGCTAGTGGCCGGACAGGGTTCACTGAAGCTTTCTTT. This gives the protein CASGRTGFTEAFF.

This sequence joins TRBV12-3 or TRBV12-4 and TRBJ1-4; D remains unclear. The V and J ends lost 3 bases and 6 bases respectively, with 8 bases between them. The CDR3 consists of 13 residues. The CDR3 reads CASSLSEDEKLFF. Written as DNA, the CDR3 is TGTGCCAGCAGTTTGAGTGAGGATGAAAAACTGTTTTTT.

The CDR3 region has the DNA TGTGCCAGCAGCACGGACAGGGTACGATCACCCCTCCACTTT. This encodes CASSTDRVRSPLHF. The rearrangement joins TRBV7-8 to TRBJ1-6; 8 bases are a match to TRBD1. CDR1 SGHVS and CDR2 FQNEAQ come from the germline V gene. V was clipped by 5 bases and J by 10 bases; unmatched bases: 7. The CDR3 is made up of 14 amino acids.

The sample holds a few counts of this clone. The chain employs TRBV15 and TRBJ1-5; weak D call: TRBD1 (5 bases). V lost 1 base and J lost 0, with 7 bases in between. The CDR3 covers 15 residues. From germline, CDR1 is LNHNV and CDR2 YYDKDF (reference sequence). The chain's CDR3 is CATSRGTSSNQPQHF. CDR3 DNA sequence: TGTGCCACCAGCAGAGGGACATCTAGCAATCAGCCCCAGCATTTT.

This chain's CDR3 is CASSLRGADRGYTF. The CDR3 nucleotides are TGTGCCAGCAGCTTGCGGGGGGCGGATCGTGGCTACACCTTC. This chain joins TRBV5-6 and TRBJ1-2, with D possibly TRBD1 on 6 matching bases. Germline CDR1 reads SGHDT; CDR2 reads YYEEEE. The CDR3 length is 14 residues. V shed 1 base and J shed 7 bases, with 14 bases lying between them.